These 14 T cell receptor beta chains share one sample of origin, sequenced in a study of OX40 agonist ivuxolimab in advanced cancers. Only in-frame clones appear in the TCRdb table, and some are missing; sequencing was by immunoSEQ multiplex PCR. The repertoire holds 45,000 to 55,000 clones, with 88% as singletons. Sequencing used CD4+ or CD8+ T cells sorted from blood, obtained in a trial of the OX40 agonist ivuxolimab. The receptor set was obtained from an adult with an advanced solid tumor such as melanoma, head and neck, liver or kidney cancer.

The chain recombines TRBV10-3 with TRBJ2-6, with D possibly matching TRBD2 (6 bases). The germline V and J ends were trimmed by 8 bases and 0 bases, with 8 bases remaining between them. The CDR3 extends over 14 amino acids. Germline V gene data show CDR1 as ENHRY and CDR2 as SYGVKD. The chain's CDR3 is CAIGRDSGANVLTF. CDR3 coding DNA: TGTGCCATCGGGCGGGACTCTGGGGCCAACGTCCTGACTTTC.

V is TRBV19 and J is TRBJ2-1; TRBD2 matches 10 bases. V lost 4 bases and J lost 3; bases outside the gene matches: 6. The germline CDR1 and CDR2 sequences are LNHDA and SQIVND (reference sequence). The CDR3 has 16 amino acids. The CDR3 bases are TGTGCCAGTAGTACCTTAGCGGGAGGTTACTACAATGAGCAGTTCTTC. Protein sequence: CASSTLAGGYYNEQFF.

The chain employs TRBV5-6 and TRBJ2-3, with D perhaps TRBD1 (6 bases). The CDR3 consists of 16 residues. Germline CDR1 reads SGHDT; CDR2 reads YYEEEE. Trimming took 2 bases from V and 0 from J, leaving 13 bases between them. For the CDR3, the DNA is TGTGCCAGCAGCTTCGTTTCAGGGGCTAGCACAGATACGCAGTATTTT. Protein product: CASSFVSGASTDTQYF.

The gene calls are TRBV14 and TRBJ2-3; no firm D call. Germline CDR1 reads SGHDN; CDR2 reads FVKESK. The CDR3 runs 13 residues. V gave up 1 base and J gave up 7 bases, with 9 bases separating them. The CDR3 protein is CASSQGLVNTQYF. CDR3 coding DNA: TGTGCCAGCAGCCAAGGCCTTGTAAATACGCAGTATTTT.

The chain has TRBV18 and TRBJ2-7; unclear D gene. Germline CDR1 KGHSH, CDR2 LQKENI. V lost 3 bases and J 3 bases, leaving 18 bases between the germline ends. This CDR3 spans 16 amino acids. This chain's CDR3 is CASSPAPRSFYYEQYF. In DNA, the CDR3 is TGTGCCAGCTCACCCGCCCCCCGCAGCTTTTACTACGAGCAGTACTTC. Based on the CDR3 plus reference TRBV18 and TRBJ2-7, the full variable domain is NAGVMQNPRHLVRRRGQEARLRCSPMKGHSHVYWYRQLPEEGLKFMVYLQKENIIDESGMPKERFSAEFPKEGPSILRIQQVVRGDSAAYFCASSPAPRSFYYEQYFGPGTRLTVT.

The rearrangement joins TRBV6-1 to TRBJ2-7; 9 nucleotides match TRBD1. The J segment lost 1 base and the V segment lost 10 bases, leaving 8 bases of the junction unmatched. The V gene's germline CDR1 is MNHNS and CDR2 SASEGT. This CDR3 has 14 residues. Written as DNA, the CDR3 is TGTGCCACCACCCGGGACAGGGTTTCCTACGAGCAGTACTTC. Its protein product is CATTRDRVSYEQYF.

The V gene is TRBV11-3, the J gene TRBJ2-7; 9 positions match TRBD1. The CDR3 spans 15 residues. Germline CDR1 is SGHNT and CDR2 is YENEEA. J was trimmed by 2 bases and V by 5 bases; bases with no gene match: 7. CDR3 coding DNA: TGTGCCAGCAGCCTAGGGACAGGGAGCGCCTACGAGCAGTACTTC. This translates into CASSLGTGSAYEQYF.

J is TRBJ1-3 and V is TRBV2; unclear D gene. The length of the CDR3 is 15 residues. The V end was cut by 2 bases, the J end by 11 bases, with 19 bases between. Germline loops: CDR1 SNHLY, CDR2 FYNNEI. The CDR3 is CASSESGDLWFPIYF. The CDR3 DNA reads TGTGCCAGCAGTGAATCCGGGGATCTCTGGTTTCCCATATATTTT.

The chain uses TRBV6-1 and TRBJ1-3, with 9 bases identical to TRBD1. This CDR3 has 17 residues. The germline V gene has CDR1 MNHNS and CDR2 SASEGT. Trimming took 1 base from V and 2 from J; bases not matched to a gene: 6. DNA of the CDR3: TGTGCCAGCAGTGAAGTGGGACAGGGACATCCTGGAAACACCATATATTTT. Translated, it gives CASSEVGQGHPGNTIYF.

This chain connects TRBV19 to TRBJ1-5; 8 positions match TRBD1. The ends lost 5 bases at V and 0 bases at J; junction bases unmatched: 0. This CDR3 spans 14 amino acids. Germline CDR1 is LNHDA and CDR2 is SQIVND (reference sequence). The CDR3 protein is CASSDRGSNQPQHF. CDR3 nucleotide sequence: TGTGCCAGTAGTGACAGGGGTAGCAATCAGCCCCAGCATTTT.

V is TRBV19 and J is TRBJ1-2, with D maybe TRBD1 (5 bases). CDR3 length equals 14 residues. Per germline, CDR1 LNHDA and CDR2 SQIVND (reference sequence). Between the trimmed V and J ends, which lost 4 bases and 13 bases, there was a span of 22 bases. The CDR3 sequence: CASSSRGTDPGVTF. DNA for the CDR3: TGTGCCAGTAGTAGCCGCGGGACGGATCCTGGTGTCACCTTC.

CDR3 DNA: TGTGCCAGCAGTTACATCGGGGGCGAGGAGGAGCTGTTTTTT. Its protein is CASSYIGGEEELFF. This sequence joins TRBV6-6 and TRBJ2-2; D might be TRBD1 or TRBD2, each matching 6 bases. The V gene's germline CDR1 is MNHNY and CDR2 SVGAGI (reference sequence). The CDR3 is 14 residues long. V lost 2 bases to trimming and J lost 10 bases, with 14 bases between them.

The sample holds a few counts of this clone. J is TRBJ2-7 and V is TRBV6-1, with 11 bases aligning to TRBD2. V was pared by 6 bases and J by 2 bases, with 3 bases of the junction left unmatched. CDR3 length: 14 residues. Per the germline V gene, CDR1 is MNHNS and CDR2 is SASEGT. For the CDR3, the DNA is TGTGCCAGCAGAGGGACTAGCGGAACCTACGAGCAGTACTTC. As protein: CASRGTSGTYEQYF.

The V and J genes are TRBV5-6 and TRBJ2-5; D not certain. From germline, CDR1 is SGHDT and CDR2 YYEEEE. V was trimmed by 6 bases and J by 2 bases, leaving 11 bases between them. The CDR3 spans 13 residues. The CDR3 sequence is CASTRILQETQYF. The DNA for the CDR3 is TGTGCCAGCACCCGAATACTACAAGAGACCCAGTACTTC.